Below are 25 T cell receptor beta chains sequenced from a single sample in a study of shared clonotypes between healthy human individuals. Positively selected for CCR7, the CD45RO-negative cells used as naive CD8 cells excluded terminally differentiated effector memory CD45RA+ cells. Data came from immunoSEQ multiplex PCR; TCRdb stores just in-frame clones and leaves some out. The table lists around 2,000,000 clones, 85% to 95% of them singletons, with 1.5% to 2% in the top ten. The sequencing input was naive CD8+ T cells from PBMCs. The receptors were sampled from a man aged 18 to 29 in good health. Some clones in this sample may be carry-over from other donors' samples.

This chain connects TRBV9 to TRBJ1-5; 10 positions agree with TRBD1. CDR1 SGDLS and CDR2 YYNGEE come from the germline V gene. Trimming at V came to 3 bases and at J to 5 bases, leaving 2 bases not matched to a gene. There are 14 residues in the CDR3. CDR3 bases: TGTGCCAGCAGCGGGGGACAGGGGCATCAGCCCCAGCATTTT. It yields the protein CASSGGQGHQPQHF.

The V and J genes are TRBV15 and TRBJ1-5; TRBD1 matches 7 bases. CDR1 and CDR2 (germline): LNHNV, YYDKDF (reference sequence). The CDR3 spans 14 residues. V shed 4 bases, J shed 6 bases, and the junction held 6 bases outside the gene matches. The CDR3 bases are TGTGCCACCAGCAAAGACAGGGTCGGTCAGCCCCAGCATTTT. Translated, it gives CATSKDRVGQPQHF.

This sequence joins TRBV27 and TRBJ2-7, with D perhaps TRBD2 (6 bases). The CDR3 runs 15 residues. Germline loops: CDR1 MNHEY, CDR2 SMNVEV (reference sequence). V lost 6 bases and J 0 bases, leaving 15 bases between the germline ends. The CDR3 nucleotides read TGTGCCAGCAGCTCGACGGGACTCGCCTCCTACGAGCAGTACTTC. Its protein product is CASSSTGLASYEQYF.

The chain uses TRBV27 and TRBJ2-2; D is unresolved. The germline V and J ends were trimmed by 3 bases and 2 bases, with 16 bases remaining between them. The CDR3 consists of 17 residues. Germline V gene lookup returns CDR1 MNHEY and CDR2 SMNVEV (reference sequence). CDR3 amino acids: CASSLSPWTTNTGELFF. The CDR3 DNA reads TGTGCCAGCAGTTTGTCACCCTGGACCACTAACACCGGGGAGCTGTTTTTT.

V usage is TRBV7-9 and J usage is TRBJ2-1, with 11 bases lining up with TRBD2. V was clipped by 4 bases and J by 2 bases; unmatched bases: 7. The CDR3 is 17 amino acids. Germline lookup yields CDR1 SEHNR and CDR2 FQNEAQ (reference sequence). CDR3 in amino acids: CASSSPTSGKTYNEQFF. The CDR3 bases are TGTGCCAGCAGCTCCCCGACTAGCGGGAAGACCTACAATGAGCAGTTCTTC.

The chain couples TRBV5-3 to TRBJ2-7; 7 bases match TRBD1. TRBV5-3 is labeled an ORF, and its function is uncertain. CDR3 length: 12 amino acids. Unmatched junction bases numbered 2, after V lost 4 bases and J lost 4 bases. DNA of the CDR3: TGTGCCAGAAGCCCGGACAGGTACGAGCAGTACTTC. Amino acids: CARSPDRYEQYF.

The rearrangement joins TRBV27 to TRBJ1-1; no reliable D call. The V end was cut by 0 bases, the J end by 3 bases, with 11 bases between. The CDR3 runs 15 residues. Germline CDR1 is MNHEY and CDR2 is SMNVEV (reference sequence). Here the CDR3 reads CASSLSVGLDTEAFF. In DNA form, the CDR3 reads TGTGCCAGCAGTTTATCAGTGGGGTTAGACACTGAAGCTTTCTTT.

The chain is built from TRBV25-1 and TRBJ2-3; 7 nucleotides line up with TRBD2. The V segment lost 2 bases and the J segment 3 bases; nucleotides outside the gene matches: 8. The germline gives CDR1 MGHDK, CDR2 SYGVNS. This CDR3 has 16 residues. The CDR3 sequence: CASSETGGDGTDTQYF. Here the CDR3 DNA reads TGTGCCAGCAGTGAAACGGGGGGTGATGGGACAGATACGCAGTATTTT.

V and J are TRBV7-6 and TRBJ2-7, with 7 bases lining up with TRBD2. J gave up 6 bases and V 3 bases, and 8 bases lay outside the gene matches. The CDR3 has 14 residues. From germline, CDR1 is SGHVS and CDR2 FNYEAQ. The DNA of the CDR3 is TGTGCCAGCAGCTTGAGCGGGACTGCCTCCGAGCAGTACTTC. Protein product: CASSLSGTASEQYF.

CDR3 DNA: TGCAGCGTCCTGACAGGACTCTACGAGCAGTACTTC. As protein: CSVLTGLYEQYF. The V call is TRBV29-1, the J call TRBJ2-7; D may be TRBD1 (6 bases). The CDR3 spans 12 residues. V dropped 6 bases and J dropped 3 bases, with 12 bases sitting between them. Germline values: CDR1 SQVTM, CDR2 ANQGSEA.

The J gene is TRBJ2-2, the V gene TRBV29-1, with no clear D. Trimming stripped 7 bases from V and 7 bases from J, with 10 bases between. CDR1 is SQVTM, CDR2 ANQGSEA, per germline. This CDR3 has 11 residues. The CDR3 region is CSGWYNGELFF. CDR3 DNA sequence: TGCAGCGGATGGTACAACGGGGAGCTGTTTTTT.

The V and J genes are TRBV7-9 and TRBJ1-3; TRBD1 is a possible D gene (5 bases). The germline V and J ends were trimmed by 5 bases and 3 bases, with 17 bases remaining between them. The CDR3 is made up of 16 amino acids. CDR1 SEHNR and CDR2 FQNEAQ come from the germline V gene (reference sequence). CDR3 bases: TGTGCCAGCAGCCTCTCTTCAGGGTTTTTTGGAAACACCATATATTTT. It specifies CASSLSSGFFGNTIYF.

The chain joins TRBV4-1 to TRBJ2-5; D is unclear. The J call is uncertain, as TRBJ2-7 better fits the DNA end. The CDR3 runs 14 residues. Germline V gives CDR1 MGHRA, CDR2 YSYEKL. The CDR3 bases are TGCGCCAGCACCGGTGGCATAGGGCCCTACGAGCAGTACTTC. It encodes CASTGGIGPYEQYF.

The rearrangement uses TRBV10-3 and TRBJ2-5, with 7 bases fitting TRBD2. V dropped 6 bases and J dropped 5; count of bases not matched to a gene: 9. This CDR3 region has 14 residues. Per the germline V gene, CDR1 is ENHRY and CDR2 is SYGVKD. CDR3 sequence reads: CAIRQGQGGETQYF. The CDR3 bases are TGTGCCATCAGACAAGGGCAGGGAGGGGAGACCCAGTACTTC.

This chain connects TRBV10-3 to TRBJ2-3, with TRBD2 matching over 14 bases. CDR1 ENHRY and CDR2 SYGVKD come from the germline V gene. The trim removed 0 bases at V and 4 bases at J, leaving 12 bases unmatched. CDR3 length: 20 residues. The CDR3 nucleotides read TGTGCCATCAGTGAGTCAAACTCCGGGACTAGCGGGAGTTTTTCAGATACGCAGTATTTT. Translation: CAISESNSGTSGSFSDTQYF.

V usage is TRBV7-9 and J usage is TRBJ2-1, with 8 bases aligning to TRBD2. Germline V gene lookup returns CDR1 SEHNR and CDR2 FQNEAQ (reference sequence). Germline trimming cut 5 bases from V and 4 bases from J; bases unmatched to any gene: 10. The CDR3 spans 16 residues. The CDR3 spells CASSHTYTSGYNEQFF. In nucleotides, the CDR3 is TGTGCCAGCAGCCATACCTATACTAGCGGATACAATGAGCAGTTCTTC.

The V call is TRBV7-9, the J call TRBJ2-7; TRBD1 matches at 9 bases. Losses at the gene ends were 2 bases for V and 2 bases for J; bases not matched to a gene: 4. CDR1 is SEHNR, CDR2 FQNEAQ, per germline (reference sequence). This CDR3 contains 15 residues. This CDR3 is CASSLLGQGTYEQYF. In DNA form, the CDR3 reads TGTGCCAGCAGCTTACTGGGACAGGGAACCTACGAGCAGTACTTC. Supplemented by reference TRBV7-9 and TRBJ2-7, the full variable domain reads DTGVSQNPRHKITKRGQNVTFRCDPISEHNRLYWYRQTLGQGPEFLTYFQNEAQLEKSRLLSDRFSAERPKGSFSTLEIQRTEQGDSAMYLCASSLLGQGTYEQYFGPGTRLTVT.

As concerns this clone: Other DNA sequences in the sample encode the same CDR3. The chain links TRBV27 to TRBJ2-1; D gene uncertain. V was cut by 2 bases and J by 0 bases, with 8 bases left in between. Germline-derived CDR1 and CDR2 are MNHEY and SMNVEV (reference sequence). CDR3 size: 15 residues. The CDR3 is CASSLAASSYNEQFF. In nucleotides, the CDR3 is TGTGCCAGCAGTTTAGCGGCAAGCTCCTACAATGAGCAGTTCTTC.

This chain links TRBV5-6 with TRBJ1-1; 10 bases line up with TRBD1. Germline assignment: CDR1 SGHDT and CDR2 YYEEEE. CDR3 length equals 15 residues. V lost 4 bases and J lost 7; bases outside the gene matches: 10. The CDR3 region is CASSPGTGVSIEAFF. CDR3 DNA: TGTGCCAGCAGCCCTGGGACAGGGGTTAGTATTGAAGCTTTCTTT.

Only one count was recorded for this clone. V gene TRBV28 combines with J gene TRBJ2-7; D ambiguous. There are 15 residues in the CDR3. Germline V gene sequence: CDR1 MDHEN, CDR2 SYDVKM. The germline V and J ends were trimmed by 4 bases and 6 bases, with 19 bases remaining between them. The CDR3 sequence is CASSSTPAPKSEQYF. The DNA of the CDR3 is TGTGCCAGCAGTTCAACTCCTGCCCCCAAGTCCGAGCAGTACTTC.

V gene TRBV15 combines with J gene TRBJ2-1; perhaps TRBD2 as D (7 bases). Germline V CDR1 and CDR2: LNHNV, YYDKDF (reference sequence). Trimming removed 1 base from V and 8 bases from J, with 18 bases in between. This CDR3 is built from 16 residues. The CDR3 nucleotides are TGTGCCACCAGCAGAGTGTTCGGGGGGCCGGGTTATGAGCAGTTCTTC. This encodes CATSRVFGGPGYEQFF.

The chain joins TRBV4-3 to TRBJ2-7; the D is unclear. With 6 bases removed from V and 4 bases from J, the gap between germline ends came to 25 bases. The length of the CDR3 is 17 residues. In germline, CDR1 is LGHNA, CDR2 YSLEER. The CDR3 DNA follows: TGCGCCAGCAGACGAAACCGCGACGAGGAATCGGGTTACGAGCAGTACTTC. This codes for CASRRNRDEESGYEQYF.

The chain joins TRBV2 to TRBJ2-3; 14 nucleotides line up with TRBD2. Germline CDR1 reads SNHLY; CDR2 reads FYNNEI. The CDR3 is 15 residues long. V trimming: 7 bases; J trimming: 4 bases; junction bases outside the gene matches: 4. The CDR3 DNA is TGTGCCAGCATAGGACTAGCGGGAGGCCCAGATACGCAGTATTTT. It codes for CASIGLAGGPDTQYF.

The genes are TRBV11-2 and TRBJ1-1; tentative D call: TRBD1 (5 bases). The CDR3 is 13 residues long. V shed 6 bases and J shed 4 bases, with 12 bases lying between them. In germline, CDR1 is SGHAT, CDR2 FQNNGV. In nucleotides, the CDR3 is TGTGCCAGCAGTGGGGGACGGGCCACTGAAGCTTTCTTT. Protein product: CASSGGRATEAFF.

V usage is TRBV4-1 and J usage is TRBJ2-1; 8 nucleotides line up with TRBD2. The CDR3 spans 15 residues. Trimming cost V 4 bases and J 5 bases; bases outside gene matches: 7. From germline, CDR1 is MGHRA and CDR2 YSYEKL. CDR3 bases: TGCGCCAGCAGCCGCGGACTAGCTGTGAACAATGAGCAGTTCTTC. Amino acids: CASSRGLAVNNEQFF.